A selection of T cell receptor beta chains follows, all from one sample in a study of cytomegalovirus exposure and HLA in healthy donors. Repertoires were generated with immunoSEQ multiplex PCR, while TCRdb's copy carries only in-frame clones and drops some. This table holds approximately 140,000 clones, 73% found once. The sequenced material came from PBMCs. All receptors come from a young woman in good health and CMV-seronegative. Both conserved end residues are part of each CDR3. A D gene is named only where the DNA matches it firmly. The size field is filled for only some rows; it gives once, few, many or a size class.

clone size: .; V gene: TRBV30; J gene: TRBJ2-1; D gene: .; CDR3 length: 16; CDR3 protein: CAWSVGGPSSYNEQFF; CDR3 DNA: TGTGCCTGGAGTGTAGGAGGCCCCAGCTCCTACAATGAGCAGTTCTTC
clone size: .; V gene: TRBV27; J gene: TRBJ1-6; D gene: .; CDR3 length: 15; CDR3 protein: CASRYGGGSNSPLHF; CDR3 DNA: TGTGCCAGCAGGTACGGAGGCGGGAGTAATTCACCCCTCCACTTT
clone size: once; V gene: TRBV18; J gene: TRBJ1-2; D gene: .; CDR3 length: 12; CDR3 protein: CASSPAGYGYTF; CDR3 DNA: TGTGCCAGCTCGCCCGCAGGGTATGGCTACACCTTC
clone size: .; V gene: TRBV5-5; J gene: TRBJ1-5; D gene: .; CDR3 length: 14; CDR3 protein: CASSLTGLNQPQHF; CDR3 DNA: TGTGCCAGCAGCTTGACAGGGCTCAATCAGCCCCAGCATTTT
clone size: few; V gene: TRBV11-2; J gene: TRBJ1-5; D gene: .; CDR3 length: 16; CDR3 protein: CASSLVGGTSNQPQHF; CDR3 DNA: TGTGCCAGCAGCTTAGTCGGAGGGACGAGCAATCAGCCCCAGCATTTT
clone size: .; V gene: TRBV5-6; J gene: TRBJ1-1; D gene: TRBD1; CDR3 length: 13; CDR3 protein: CATQGSLNTEAFF; CDR3 DNA: TGTGCCACACAGGGGAGTTTGAACACTGAAGCTTTCTTT
clone size: .; V gene: TRBV12-5; J gene: TRBJ2-2; D gene: .; CDR3 length: 13; CDR3 protein: CASGSGFGGELFF; CDR3 DNA: TGTGCTAGTGGGTCGGGGTTTGGCGGGGAGCTGTTTTTT
clone size: .; V gene: TRBV28; J gene: TRBJ2-3; D gene: .; CDR3 length: 12; CDR3 protein: CASSATTDTQYF; CDR3 DNA: TGTGCCAGCAGTGCTACCACAGATACGCAGTATTTT
clone size: .; V gene: TRBV5-8; J gene: TRBJ2-7; D gene: TRBD1; CDR3 length: 15; CDR3 protein: CASSLAWGRGYEQYF; CDR3 DNA: TGTGCCAGCAGCTTGGCCTGGGGCAGGGGGTACGAGCAGTACTTC
clone size: .; V gene: TRBV5-5; J gene: TRBJ1-6; D gene: .; CDR3 length: 16; CDR3 protein: CASSLDSGSYNSPLHF; CDR3 DNA: TGTGCCAGCAGCTTGGACAGCGGCTCCTATAATTCACCCCTCCACTTT
clone size: once; V gene: TRBV18; J gene: TRBJ2-1; D gene: TRBD2; CDR3 length: 17; CDR3 protein: CASSPSRTSGRHNEQFF; CDR3 DNA: TGTGCCAGCTCACCGAGCCGGACTAGCGGACGGCACAATGAGCAGTTCTTC